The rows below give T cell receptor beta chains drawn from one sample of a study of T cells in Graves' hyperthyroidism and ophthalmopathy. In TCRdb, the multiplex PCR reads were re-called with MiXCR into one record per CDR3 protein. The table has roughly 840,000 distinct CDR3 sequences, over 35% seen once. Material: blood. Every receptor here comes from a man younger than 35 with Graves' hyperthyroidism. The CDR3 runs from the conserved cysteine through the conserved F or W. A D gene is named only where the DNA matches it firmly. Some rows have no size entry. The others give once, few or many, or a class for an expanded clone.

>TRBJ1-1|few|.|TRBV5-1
TGCGCCAGCAGAGTAGGCAACCGGTTGGGCACTGAAGCTTTCTTT
CASRVGNRLGTEAFF
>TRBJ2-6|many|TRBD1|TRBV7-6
TGTGCCAGCAGCTTTGGGACAGGGATTGCAGGGGCCAACGTCCTGACTTTC
CASSFGTGIAGANVLTF
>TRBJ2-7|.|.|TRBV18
TGTGCCAGCTCACCATCGGCGGACGAGCAGTACTTC
CASSPSADEQYF
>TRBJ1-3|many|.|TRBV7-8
TGTGCCAGCCAGGTGGGGGTCGGAAACACCATATATTTT
CASQVGVGNTIYF
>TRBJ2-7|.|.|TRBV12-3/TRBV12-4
TGTGCCAGCAGTTTCTGGGGGCCAAACGAGCAGTACTTC
CASSFWGPNEQYF
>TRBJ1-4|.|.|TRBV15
TGTGCCACCAGCAGGGGAGGTGGGGCGCGTGAAAAACTGTTTTTT
CATSRGGGAREKLFF
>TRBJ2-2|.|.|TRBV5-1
TGCGCCAGCAGCTTTAGGGGGGCTGGCTTT
CASSFRGAGF
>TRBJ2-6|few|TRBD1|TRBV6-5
TGTGCCAGCACTGGGGACAGGGCTGGGGCCAACGTCCTGACTTTC
CASTGDRAGANVLTF
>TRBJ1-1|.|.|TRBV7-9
TGTGCCAGCAGCCCTAAAGGGGTGGGGAGGACTGAAGCTTTCTTT
CASSPKGVGRTEAFF
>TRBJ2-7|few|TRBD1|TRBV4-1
TGCGCCAGCCGGCTGGACAGGGGCTACGAGCAGTACTTC
CASRLDRGYEQYF
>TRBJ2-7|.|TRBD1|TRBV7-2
TGTGCCAGCAGCTCAGGGGGCTATGGCTACGAGCAGTACTTC
CASSSGGYGYEQYF
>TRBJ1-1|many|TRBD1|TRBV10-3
TGTGCCATCAGTAGACAGGGTGGGAACACTGAAGCTTTCTTT
CAISRQGGNTEAFF
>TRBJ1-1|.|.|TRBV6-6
TGTGCCAGCAGTTCCTACAGAACTACCGAAGCTTTCTTT
CASSSYRTTEAFF
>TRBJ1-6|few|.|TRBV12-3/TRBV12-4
TGTGCCAGCAGTTTTTGGATTTATAATTCACCCCTCCACTTT
CASSFWIYNSPLHF
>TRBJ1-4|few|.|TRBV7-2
TGTGCCAGCAGCAGATCAGGGGCCCCGAATGAAAAACTGTTTTTT
CASSRSGAPNEKLFF
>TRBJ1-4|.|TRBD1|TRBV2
TGTGCCAGCGGTGGTCCCGGGACAGGGGATGGAAAACTGTTTTTT
CASGGPGTGDGKLFF